Described below is a single TCR beta chain sequence and its context. What this receptor recognizes is not known. Base qualities are not at hand, and no much larger clone is one base apart. Ficoll-Paque density gradient centrifugation was the method used to isolate PBMCs. Sequencing instrument: Illumina NovaSeq 6000. cDNA libraries for TCRalpha and TCRbeta were prepared by 5'RACE using constant-segment primers, with sample barcodes and unique molecular identifiers added. Trizol reagent was used to extract RNA from every sample. Amplification of the libraries took two PCR steps, and the second step added a second sample barcode plus Illumina TruSeq adapters. Sequencing of libraries was performed on an Illumina NovaSeq with 2 x 150 bp paired-end reads. Regarding the original processing steps: The reads were demultiplexed and collapsed into UMI-guided consensus sequences using migec v1.2.7. With mixcr v2.1.11, UMI consensuses were aligned to TRA and TRB V and J templates and assembled into clonotypes. A clonotype was counted as expanded or contracted only when both edgeR and NoisET called the clonotype significant, with the noise models trained on biological replicates. For edgeR calls, the cutoffs were a false discovery rate-adjusted p below 0.01 and a log2 fold-change threshold of 1. As an exploratory analysis of dynamics, max-normalized trajectories of the 1000 most abundant clonotypes were examined by PCA with hierarchical clustering. Each responding clone was given a CD4 or CD8 phenotype based on the CD4+ and CD8+ repertoires, which had been sequenced separately. TCRdb reprocessing: public reads trimmed at Q25 with fastp, clones called with MiXCR, in-frame beta chains kept. Here each entry gathers all rows of one CDR3 protein and keeps the most common genes and DNA. The V and J calls were not made by the authors but by TCRdb's processing. This sample is represented by a few hundred thousand distinct CDR3 sequences; about a sixth of them were singletons. The ten largest account for approximately 21% of the sample.

This record comes from a study of T-cell memory formation after mild COVID-19 (dated by TCRdb to the early 2020s). In the study overall: TCR sequence clusters from the two donors were found to be largely donor specific. Two young, previously healthy adult volunteers made up the cohort, one male and one female. Longitudinal TCRalpha and TCRbeta repertoire sequencing tracked T-cell clones expanding and contracting after mild COVID-19 in a couple of donors. General conclusions and limits of the study: Some responding clones were detected in pre-infection memory, which suggested that pre-existing cross-reactive memory T cells had joined the SARS-CoV-2 response. Whether the second-wave clones peaking on day 37 were SARS-CoV-2 specific was not confirmed. Clones contracting from day 15 to 85 had balanced CD4/CD8 phenotypes, while a second wave expanding from day 15 to 37 was biased towards CD4+. Contracting CD4+ clones turned up mainly in the CM and EM memory subsets, whereas EMRA was where CD8+ clones were enriched. The study included only a couple of mild cases, and larger cohorts that include severe cases with pre-infection samples were judged to be necessary.

Deletion took 6 bases off V and 2 bases off J, with a span of 13 bases between the germline ends. For CDR1 and CDR2, the germline V gene (reference sequence) lists DFQATT and SNEGSKA. From the cysteine up to the phenylalanine, the CDR3 has a length of 13 residues. Kept here is only the CDR3 DNA, which spans 39 bases and is read in frame from base 1. Material: PBMCs or a T cell subset sorted from them (not recorded which). The TCR comes from a man between 18 and 35 years old who had mild COVID-19 (a few samples of this study predate the infection). The sample titles of this study are shuffled in the database, so cell type and time point are left out; the donor was told from shared clones. The receptor chain draws on TRBV20-1 and TRBJ1-1; the D gene is unclear. The CDR3 protein is CSAPRQLNTEAFF. DNA sequence: TGCAGTGCCCCTAGGCAACTAAACACTGAAGCTTTCTTT.